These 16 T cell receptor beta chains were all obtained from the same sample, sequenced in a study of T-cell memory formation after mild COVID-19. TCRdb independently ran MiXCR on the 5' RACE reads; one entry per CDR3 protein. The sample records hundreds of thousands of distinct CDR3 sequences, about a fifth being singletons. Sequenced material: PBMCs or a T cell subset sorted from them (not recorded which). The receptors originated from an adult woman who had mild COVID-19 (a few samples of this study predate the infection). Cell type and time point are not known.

Here the CDR3 reads CAISESTGAFEQYF. The CDR3 nucleotides read TGTGCCATCAGTGAGTCCACAGGGGCATTCGAGCAGTACTTC. V usage is TRBV10-3 and J usage is TRBJ2-7; 7 nucleotides line up with TRBD1. Per germline, CDR1 ENHRY and CDR2 SYGVKD. V shed 0 bases and J 6 bases; nucleotides not matched to a gene: 5. This CDR3 is 14 amino acids long.

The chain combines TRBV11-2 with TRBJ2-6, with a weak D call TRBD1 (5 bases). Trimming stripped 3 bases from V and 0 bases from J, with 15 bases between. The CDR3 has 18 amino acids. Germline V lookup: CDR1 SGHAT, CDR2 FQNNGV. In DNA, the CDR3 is TGTGCCAGCAGCTTGGGTCCCAGGGCCCGCTCTGGGGCCAACGTCCTGACTTTC. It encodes CASSLGPRARSGANVLTF.

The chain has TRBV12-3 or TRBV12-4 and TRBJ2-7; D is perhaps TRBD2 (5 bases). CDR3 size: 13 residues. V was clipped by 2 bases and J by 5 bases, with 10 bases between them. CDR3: CASSLSGIDEQYF. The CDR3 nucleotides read TGTGCCAGCAGTTTATCGGGGATCGACGAGCAGTACTTC.

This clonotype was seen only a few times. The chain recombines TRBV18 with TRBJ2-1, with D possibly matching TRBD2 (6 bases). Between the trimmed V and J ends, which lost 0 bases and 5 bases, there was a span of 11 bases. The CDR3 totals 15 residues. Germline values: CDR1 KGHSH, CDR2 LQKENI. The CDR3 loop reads CASSPPGGKNNEQFF. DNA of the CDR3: TGTGCCAGCTCACCACCGGGGGGAAAGAACAATGAGCAGTTCTTC.

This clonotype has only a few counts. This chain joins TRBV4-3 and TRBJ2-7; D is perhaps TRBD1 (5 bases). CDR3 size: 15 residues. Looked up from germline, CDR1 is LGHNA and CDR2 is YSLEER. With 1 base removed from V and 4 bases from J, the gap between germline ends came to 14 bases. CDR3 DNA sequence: TGCGCCAGCAGCCAAGTATCACAGGTGGGGTACGAGCAGTACTTC. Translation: CASSQVSQVGYEQYF.

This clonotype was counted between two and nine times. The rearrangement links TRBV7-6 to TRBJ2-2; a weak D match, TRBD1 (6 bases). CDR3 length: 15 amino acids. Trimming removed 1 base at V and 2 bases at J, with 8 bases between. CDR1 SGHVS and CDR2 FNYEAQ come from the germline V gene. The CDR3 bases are TGTGCCAGCAGCTTAGGGACAGATAACACCGGGGAGCTGTTTTTT. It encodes CASSLGTDNTGELFF. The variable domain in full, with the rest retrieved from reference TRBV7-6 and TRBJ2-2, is GAGVSQSPRYKVTKRGQDVALRCDPISGHVSLYWYRQALGQGPEFLTYFNYEAQQDKSGLPNDRFSAERPEGSISTLTIQRTEQRDSAMYRCASSLGTDNTGELFFGEGSRLTVL.

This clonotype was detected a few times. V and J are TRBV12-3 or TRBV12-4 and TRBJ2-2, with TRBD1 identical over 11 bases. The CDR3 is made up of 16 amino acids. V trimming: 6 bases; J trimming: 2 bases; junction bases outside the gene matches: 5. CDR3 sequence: CASSGQGAVNTGELFF. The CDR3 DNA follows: TGTGCCAGCAGCGGACAGGGGGCTGTCAACACCGGGGAGCTGTTTTTT.

CDR3 in amino acids: CASSPLHGFTEAFF. CDR3 sequence (DNA): TGTGCCAGCTCACCACTTCACGGGTTCACTGAAGCTTTCTTT. This rearrangement joins TRBV18 to TRBJ1-1; no definite D call. In germline, CDR1 is KGHSH, CDR2 LQKENI. Trimming cost V 1 base and J 4 bases, with 10 bases left between them. The CDR3 has 14 amino acids.

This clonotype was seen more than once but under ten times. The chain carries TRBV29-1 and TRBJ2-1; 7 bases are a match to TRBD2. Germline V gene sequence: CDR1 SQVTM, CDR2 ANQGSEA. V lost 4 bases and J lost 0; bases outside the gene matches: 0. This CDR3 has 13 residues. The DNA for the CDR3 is TGCAGCGTTGTAGCGGGCTCCTACAATGAGCAGTTCTTC. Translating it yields CSVVAGSYNEQFF.

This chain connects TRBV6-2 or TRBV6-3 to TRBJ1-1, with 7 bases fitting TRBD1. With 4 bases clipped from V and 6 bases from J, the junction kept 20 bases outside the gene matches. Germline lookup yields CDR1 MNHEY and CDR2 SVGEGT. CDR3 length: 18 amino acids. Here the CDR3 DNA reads TGTGCCAGCAGTTCCGAGGACAGGCGCCATGGGAGTAATGCTGAAGCTTTCTTT. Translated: CASSSEDRRHGSNAEAFF.

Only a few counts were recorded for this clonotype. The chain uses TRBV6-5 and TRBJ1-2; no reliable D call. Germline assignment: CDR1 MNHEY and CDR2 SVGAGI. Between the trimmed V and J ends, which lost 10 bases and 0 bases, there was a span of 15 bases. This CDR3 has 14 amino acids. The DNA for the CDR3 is TGTGCCACGATGCCTAGGGCGGCTAACTATGGCTACACCTTC. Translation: CATMPRAANYGYTF.

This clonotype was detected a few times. The CDR3 here is CASSFTSVYEQYF. Here the CDR3 DNA reads TGTGCCAGCAGTTTTACTAGCGTCTACGAGCAGTACTTC. The chain carries TRBV27 and TRBJ2-7, with TRBD2 matching over 7 bases. This CDR3 region has 13 residues. J was trimmed by 3 bases and V by 3 bases; bases with no gene match: 2. The germline V gene has CDR1 MNHEY and CDR2 SMNVEV (reference sequence).

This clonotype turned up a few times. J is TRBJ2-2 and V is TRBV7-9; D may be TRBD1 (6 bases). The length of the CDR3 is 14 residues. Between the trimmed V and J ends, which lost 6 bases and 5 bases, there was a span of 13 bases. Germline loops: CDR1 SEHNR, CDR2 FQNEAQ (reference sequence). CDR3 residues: CASRLQGVTGELFF. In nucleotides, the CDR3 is TGTGCCAGCAGGTTACAGGGTGTAACCGGGGAGCTGTTTTTT.

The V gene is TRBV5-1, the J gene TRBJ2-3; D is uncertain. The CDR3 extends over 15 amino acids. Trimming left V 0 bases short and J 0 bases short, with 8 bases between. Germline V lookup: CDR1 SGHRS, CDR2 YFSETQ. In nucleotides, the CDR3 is TGCGCCAGCAGCTTGGCAACTTCGAGCACAGATACGCAGTATTTT. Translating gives CASSLATSSTDTQYF.

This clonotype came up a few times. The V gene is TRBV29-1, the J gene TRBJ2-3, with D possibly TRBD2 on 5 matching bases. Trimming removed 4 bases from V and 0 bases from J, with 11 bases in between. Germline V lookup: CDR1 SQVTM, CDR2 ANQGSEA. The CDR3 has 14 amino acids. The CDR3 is CSVVPGKSTDTQYF. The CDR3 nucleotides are TGCAGCGTTGTACCGGGGAAAAGCACAGATACGCAGTATTTT.

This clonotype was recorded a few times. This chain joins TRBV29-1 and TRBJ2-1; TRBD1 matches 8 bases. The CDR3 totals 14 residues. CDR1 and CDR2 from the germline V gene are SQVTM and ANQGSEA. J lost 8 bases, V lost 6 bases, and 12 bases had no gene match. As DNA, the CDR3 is TGCAGCGTGGCAGGGGGCGTGTTATTTGATGAGCAGTTCTTC. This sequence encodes CSVAGGVLFDEQFF.